The next 26 T cell receptor beta chains were all read from a single sample in a study of T-cell reconstitution after alpha-beta-depleted transplantation in children. Construction of the TCRbeta library involved unique molecular identifiers. TCRdb fed the PCR reads into MiXCR, producing one record per CDR3 protein. The sample holds 550,000 to 600,000 distinct CDR3 sequences, 23% seen once. Specimen: PBMCs, mostly from graft donor cells, collected 360 days after TCRalphabeta/CD19-depleted stem cell transplant. The receptors here all came from a boy under two years old who had a stem cell transplant for acute myeloid leukemia, so the T cells may come from the graft donor.

At least ten counts were recorded for this clonotype. The rearrangement joins TRBV6-2 or TRBV6-3 to TRBJ2-7; 8 bases agree with TRBD1. The V and J ends lost 7 bases and 1 base, in that order; junction bases with no gene match: 15. The CDR3 is 17 residues long. Germline CDR1 reads MNHEY; CDR2 reads SVGEGT. CDR3 DNA sequence: TGTGCCAGCACCGACTCTTACGGCGGGACAGGTTCCTACGAGCAGTACTTC. Protein product: CASTDSYGGTGSYEQYF.

The chain employs TRBV5-5 and TRBJ2-5; D gene uncertain. Germline V gene sequence: CDR1 SGHKS, CDR2 YYEKEE (reference sequence). This CDR3 has 12 residues. V dropped 4 bases and J dropped 5 bases, with 9 bases sitting between them. CDR3: CASSTRMETQYF. DNA of the CDR3: TGTGCCAGCAGCACCCGCATGGAGACCCAGTACTTC.

This clonotype was counted at least ten times. The chain employs TRBV5-1 and TRBJ2-5, with 7 bases matching TRBD1. After removal of 3 bases from V and 2 bases from J, the junction contained 7 bases not matched to a gene. The CDR3 totals 15 residues. CDR1 SGHRS and CDR2 YFSETQ come from the germline V gene. The CDR3 nucleotides are TGCGCCAGCAGCTCACAGGGGCATGAGCAAGAGACCCAGTACTTC. Translated: CASSSQGHEQETQYF.

This clonotype was counted ten times or more. DNA for the CDR3: TGTGCCACCAGCAGAGCCGGACAGGGGCGTAGCTACGAGCAGTACTTC. This translates into CATSRAGQGRSYEQYF. The gene calls are TRBV15 and TRBJ2-7, with 9 bases identical to TRBD1. From germline, CDR1 is LNHNV and CDR2 YYDKDF (reference sequence). The trim removed 1 base at V and 3 bases at J, leaving 7 bases unmatched. The CDR3 extends over 16 amino acids.

This clonotype has only a few counts. The chain is built from TRBV12-3 or TRBV12-4 and TRBJ2-5; a weak D match, TRBD1 (5 bases). The CDR3 has 12 amino acids. Trimming pared 5 bases from V and 9 bases from J, leaving 13 bases between. CDR3 in amino acids: CASSAEGVAQYF. DNA of the CDR3: TGTGCCAGCAGTGCTGAAGGGGTGGCCCAGTACTTC.

This clonotype was seen many times. This chain links TRBV20-1 with TRBJ2-5; D gene unclear. This CDR3 has 11 amino acids. The germline gives CDR1 DFQATT, CDR2 SNEGSKA (reference sequence). The DNA of the CDR3 is TGCAGCGAGACCACCGGGGAGACCCAGTACTTC. Amino acids: CSETTGETQYF.

This clonotype has a handful of counts. The chain has TRBV6-2 or TRBV6-3 and TRBJ2-5, with 9 bases matching TRBD1. The V and J ends lost 6 bases and 2 bases, in that order; junction bases with no gene match: 4. Germline-derived CDR1 and CDR2 are MNHEY and SVGEGT. CDR3 size: 14 residues. DNA of the CDR3: TGTGCCAGCAGAGGGACAGGGCGACAAGAGACCCAGTACTTC. This translates into CASRGTGRQETQYF.

This clonotype was counted only a few times. This sequence joins TRBV27 and TRBJ2-1, with 14 nucleotides matching TRBD2. J gave up 3 bases and V 5 bases, and 9 bases lay outside the gene matches. CDR1 MNHEY and CDR2 SMNVEV come from the germline V gene (reference sequence). The CDR3 has 18 amino acids. CDR3 nucleotides: TGTGCCAGCAGTCCCTCCGGACTAGCGGGGGGATACTACAATGAGCAGTTCTTC. Its protein product is CASSPSGLAGGYYNEQFF.

The chain recombines TRBV5-5 with TRBJ2-7; D call uncertain. The CDR3 extends over 14 amino acids. The V end was cut by 3 bases, the J end by 3 bases, with 13 bases between. Looked up from germline, CDR1 is SGHKS and CDR2 is YYEKEE (reference sequence). In DNA form, the CDR3 reads TGTGCCAGCAGCTCCAGTGCAGGAGTCTACGAGCAGTACGTC. This encodes CASSSSAGVYEQYV.

There are many counts of this clonotype. The chain links TRBV5-1 to TRBJ2-2; 8 bases agree with TRBD2. Germline values: CDR1 SGHRS, CDR2 YFSETQ. The CDR3 length is 15 residues. V shed 4 bases, J shed 6 bases, and the junction held 8 bases outside the gene matches. The CDR3, as DNA: TGCGCCAGCAGCGCCGGGACTAGATCCCCCGGGGAGCTGTTTTTT. This codes for CASSAGTRSPGELFF. Combining the CDR3 with reference TRBV5-1 and TRBJ2-2 gives the whole variable domain KAGVTQTPRYLIKTRGQQVTLSCSPISGHRSVSWYQQTPGQGLQFLFEYFSETQRNKGNFPGRFSGRQFSNSRSEMNVSTLELGDSALYLCASSAGTRSPGELFFGEGSRLTVL.

This clonotype was observed many times. V gene TRBV20-1 combines with J gene TRBJ2-5; 7 bases map to TRBD2. Germline CDR1 and CDR2: DFQATT and SNEGSKA (reference sequence). Trimming at V came to 3 bases and at J to 5 bases, leaving 6 bases not matched to a gene. CDR3 length equals 13 residues. CDR3 coding DNA: TGCAGTGCTAGTAGGCTAGCGGTGGAGACCCAGTACTTC. Translated: CSASRLAVETQYF.

The table lists this clonotype with many counts. V is TRBV29-1 and J is TRBJ2-7; tentative D call: TRBD2 (6 bases). Trimming removed 4 bases from V and 2 bases from J, with 12 bases in between. This CDR3 contains 13 residues. Germline loops: CDR1 SQVTM, CDR2 ANQGSEA. DNA of the CDR3: TGCAGCGTTGGCGGGGCAGGGACCTACGAGCAGTACTTC. It codes for CSVGGAGTYEQYF.

This clonotype was seen more than once but under ten times. CDR3 nucleotides: TGTGCCAGCAGTTTGTTAGGGGATGGAGCTTTGGAGACCCAGTACTTC. Amino acid sequence: CASSLLGDGALETQYF. This rearrangement joins TRBV28 to TRBJ2-5; maybe TRBD1 (5 bases). CDR3 size: 16 residues. Trimming shortened V by 3 bases and J by 5 bases, and 19 bases separated the two germline ends. Germline loops: CDR1 MDHEN, CDR2 SYDVKM.

This clonotype was counted ten times or more. This rearrangement joins TRBV4-3 to TRBJ2-3; 9 nucleotides align to TRBD2. V lost 0 bases and J lost 2; bases outside the gene matches: 6. Germline V lookup: CDR1 LGHNA, CDR2 YSLEER. The CDR3 extends over 17 amino acids. CDR3 residues: CASSQDPSGGFTDTQYF. The CDR3 nucleotides read TGCGCCAGCAGCCAAGATCCGAGCGGGGGGTTCACAGATACGCAGTATTTT.

This clonotype appeared many times. This chain connects TRBV20-1 to TRBJ2-3; 9 bases are shared with TRBD1. This CDR3 spans 13 amino acids. V was clipped by 7 bases and J by 4 bases; unmatched bases: 6. The germline gives CDR1 DFQATT, CDR2 SNEGSKA (reference sequence). CDR3 sequence: CSGDREGPDTQYF. The DNA of the CDR3 is TGCAGTGGGGACAGGGAGGGACCAGATACGCAGTATTTT.

V and J are TRBV6-2 or TRBV6-3 and TRBJ1-5; D is unresolved. The V and J ends lost 6 bases and 7 bases respectively, with 7 bases between them. This CDR3 is 11 amino acids long. Germline V gene lookup returns CDR1 MNHEY and CDR2 SVGEGT. The CDR3 region is CASSHGQPQHF. CDR3 DNA: TGTGCCAGCAGCCACGGGCAGCCCCAGCATTTT.

This clonotype was observed at least ten times. This rearrangement joins TRBV7-6 to TRBJ1-6; D gene ambiguous. Trimming took off 0 bases at V and 10 bases at J, with 7 bases between the two ends. The CDR3 has 13 residues. The V gene's germline CDR1 is SGHVS and CDR2 FNYEAQ. CDR3 in amino acids: CASSLAKGSPLHF. The CDR3 nucleotides read TGTGCCAGCAGCTTAGCGAAGGGCTCACCCCTCCACTTT.

This chain connects TRBV20-1 to TRBJ2-3; the D call may be TRBD1 or TRBD2 (5 bases each). V lost 0 bases and J 6 bases, leaving 10 bases between the germline ends. The CDR3 extends over 13 amino acids. Germline CDR1 is DFQATT and CDR2 is SNEGSKA (reference sequence). Written as DNA, the CDR3 is TGCAGTGCTAGAGATCCGGGACGTGATACGCAGTATTTT. The encoded protein is CSARDPGRDTQYF.

The V and J genes are TRBV4-3 and TRBJ2-1, with 10 bases that match TRBD1. V dropped 5 bases and J dropped 5; count of bases not matched to a gene: 9. The CDR3 length is 16 residues. From germline, CDR1 is LGHNA and CDR2 YSLEER. CDR3 nucleotides: TGCGCCAGCAGCGGACCGACAGGGGGCACCGACAATGAGCAGTTCTTC. This sequence encodes CASSGPTGGTDNEQFF.

The chain uses TRBV12-3 or TRBV12-4 and TRBJ2-5; D call uncertain. V gave up 2 bases and J gave up 5 bases, with 6 bases separating them. CDR3 length: 12 amino acids. CDR3 residues: CASSLIAETQYF. CDR3 DNA: TGTGCCAGCAGTTTAATCGCGGAGACCCAGTACTTC.

A few counts support this clonotype. The chain joins TRBV6-5 to TRBJ2-5; the D gene is possibly TRBD1 (7 bases). CDR3 length: 14 residues. With 4 bases removed from V and 7 bases from J, the gap between germline ends came to 16 bases. The germline V gene encodes CDR1 MNHEY and CDR2 SVGAGI. Here the CDR3 reads CASSSRRDSGTQYF. CDR3 coding DNA: TGTGCCAGCAGTTCCCGGAGGGACAGTGGGACCCAGTACTTC.

This clonotype was seen at least ten times. This chain connects TRBV29-1 to TRBJ1-1, with no clear D. Germline CDR1 and CDR2: SQVTM and ANQGSEA. Trimming took 4 bases from V and 2 from J, leaving 14 bases between them. This CDR3 contains 14 residues. The CDR3 is CSVAPVLRNTEAFF. The CDR3 DNA sequence: TGCAGCGTTGCCCCAGTGCTACGAAACACTGAAGCTTTCTTT.

This clonotype was recorded at least ten times. V and J are TRBV28 and TRBJ2-3; D remains unclear. Germline-derived CDR1 and CDR2 are MDHEN and SYDVKM. The V and J ends lost 6 bases and 0 bases respectively, with 10 bases between them. This CDR3 spans 14 amino acids. This CDR3 reads CASSRMDSTDTQYF. CDR3 in DNA: TGTGCCAGCAGCCGCATGGACAGCACAGATACGCAGTATTTT.

This clonotype occurred a few times. V usage is TRBV4-3 and J usage is TRBJ1-1; 8 bases match TRBD1. Trimming took 5 bases from V and 6 from J; bases not matched to a gene: 11. There are 15 residues in the CDR3. The germline V gene has CDR1 LGHNA and CDR2 YSLEER. DNA for the CDR3: TGCGCCAGCAGCAATGACAGGGGTAATTTCGCTGAAGCTTTCTTT. It yields the protein CASSNDRGNFAEAFF.

This clonotype was detected only a few times. The chain combines TRBV12-3 or TRBV12-4 with TRBJ2-3; D remains unclear. Trimming took off 4 bases at V and 5 bases at J, with 13 bases between the two ends. The CDR3 covers 14 residues. The CDR3, as DNA: TGTGCCAGCAGTTCCCCAGCTTCGGGAGATACGCAGTATTTT. Amino acids: CASSSPASGDTQYF.

The V gene is TRBV28, the J gene TRBJ2-3; 10 bases line up with TRBD2. Germline-derived CDR1 and CDR2 are MDHEN and SYDVKM. This CDR3 has 16 amino acids. Trimming at V came to 6 bases and at J to 4 bases, leaving 10 bases not matched to a gene. CDR3 in amino acids: CASSSLKRGGSDTQYF. In DNA form, the CDR3 reads TGTGCCAGCAGCTCCCTCAAGCGGGGGGGTTCAGATACGCAGTATTTT.